This T cell receptor (beta chain) was sequenced in a study of control samples from healthy donors and cancer patients. This CDR3 contains 13 residues. Trimming stripped 1 base from V and 9 bases from J, with 12 bases between. This clone was seen more than once but under ten times. The repertoire was sequenced with immunoSEQ multiplex PCR; TCRdb's copy has only in-frame clones and lacks some. The table includes over 100,000 clones, 85% to 90% detected once. The genes are TRBV12-3 or TRBV12-4 and TRBJ1-2, with D unresolved. The receptor's source is a woman between 45 and 65 years old in good health. The source material was blood. The CDR3 loop is CASSLGLTKRYTF. CDR3 in DNA: TGTGCCAGCAGTTTAGGGCTGACGAAACGCTACACCTTC.